The 3 T cell receptor beta chains listed next were all sequenced from one sample in a study of OX40 agonist ivuxolimab in advanced cancers. Only in-frame clones appear in the TCRdb table, and some are missing; sequencing was by immunoSEQ multiplex PCR. The sample includes fewer than 80,000 clones, approximately 80% seen only once; the top ten take about 1.1%. Sequenced material: CD4+ or CD8+ T cells sorted from blood, taken in a trial of the OX40 agonist ivuxolimab. These receptors all stem from an adult with an advanced solid tumor such as melanoma, head and neck, liver or kidney cancer.

The chain carries TRBV14 and TRBJ1-1, with TRBD1 matching 7 bases. J was trimmed by 3 bases and V by 2 bases; bases with no gene match: 0. Germline V gene sequence: CDR1 SGHDN, CDR2 FVKESK. The CDR3 is 13 amino acids. The CDR3 sequence: CASSQQGDTEAFF. CDR3 DNA: TGTGCCAGCAGCCAACAGGGGGACACTGAAGCTTTCTTT.

V usage is TRBV6-5 and J usage is TRBJ1-2; D is unresolved. Germline V gene data show CDR1 as MNHEY and CDR2 as SVGAGI. The CDR3 contains 15 residues. Trimming took 4 bases from V and 2 from J, leaving 14 bases between them. The CDR3 nucleotides read TGTGCCAGCAGTTTGGCCGGTAGCGCCAACTATGGCTACACCTTC. Translated: CASSLAGSANYGYTF.

This chain joins TRBV15 and TRBJ1-2, with D uncertain. CDR1 and CDR2 (germline): LNHNV, YYDKDF (reference sequence). Trimming shortened V by 8 bases and J by 2 bases, and 12 bases separated the two germline ends. The CDR3 covers 13 residues. The CDR3 region is CATSGDLNYGYTF. DNA of the CDR3: TGTGCCACCTCTGGGGATCTCAACTATGGCTACACCTTC.